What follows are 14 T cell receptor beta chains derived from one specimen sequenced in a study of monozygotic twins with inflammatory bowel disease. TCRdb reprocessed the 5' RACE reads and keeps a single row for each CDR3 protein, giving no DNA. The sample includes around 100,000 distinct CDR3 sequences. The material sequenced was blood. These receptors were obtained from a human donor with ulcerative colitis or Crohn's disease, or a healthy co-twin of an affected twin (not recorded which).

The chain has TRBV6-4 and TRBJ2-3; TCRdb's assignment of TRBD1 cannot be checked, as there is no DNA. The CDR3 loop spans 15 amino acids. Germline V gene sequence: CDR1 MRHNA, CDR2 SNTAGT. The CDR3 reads CASSDFSRGTDTQYF.

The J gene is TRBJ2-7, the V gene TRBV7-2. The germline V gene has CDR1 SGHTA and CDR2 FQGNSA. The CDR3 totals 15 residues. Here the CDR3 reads CASSLAPTDPYEQYF.

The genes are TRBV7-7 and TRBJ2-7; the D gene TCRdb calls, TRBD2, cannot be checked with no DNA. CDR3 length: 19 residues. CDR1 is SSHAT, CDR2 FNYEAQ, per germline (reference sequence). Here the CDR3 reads CASSLAPRVAGAGSYEQYF.

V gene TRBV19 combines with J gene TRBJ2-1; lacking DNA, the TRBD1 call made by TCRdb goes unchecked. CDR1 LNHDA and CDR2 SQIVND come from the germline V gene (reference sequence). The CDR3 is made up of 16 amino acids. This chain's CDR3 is CASSRGQGRIGDEQFF. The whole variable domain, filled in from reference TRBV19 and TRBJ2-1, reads DGGITQSPKYLFRKEGQNVTLSCEQNLNHDAMYWYRQDPGQGLRLIYYSQIVNDFQKGDIAEGYSVSREKKESFPLTVTSAQKNPTAFYLCASSRGQGRIGDEQFFGPGTRLTVL.

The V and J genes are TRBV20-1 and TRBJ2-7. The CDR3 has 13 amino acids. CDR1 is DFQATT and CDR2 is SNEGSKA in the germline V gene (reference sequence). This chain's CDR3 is CSALTGSSYEQYF.

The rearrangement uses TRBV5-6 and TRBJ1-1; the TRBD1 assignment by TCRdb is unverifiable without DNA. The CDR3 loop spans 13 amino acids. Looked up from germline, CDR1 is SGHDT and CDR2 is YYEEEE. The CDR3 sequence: CASSSRGSPEAFF.

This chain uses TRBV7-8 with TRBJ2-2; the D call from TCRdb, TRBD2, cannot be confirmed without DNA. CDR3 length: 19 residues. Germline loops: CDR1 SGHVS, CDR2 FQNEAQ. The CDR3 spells CASSKNRLATPSRTGELFF.

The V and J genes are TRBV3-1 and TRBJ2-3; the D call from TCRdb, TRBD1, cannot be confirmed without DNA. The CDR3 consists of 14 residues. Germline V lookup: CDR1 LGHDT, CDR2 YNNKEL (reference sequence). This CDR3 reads CASSQDTGGGTQYF.

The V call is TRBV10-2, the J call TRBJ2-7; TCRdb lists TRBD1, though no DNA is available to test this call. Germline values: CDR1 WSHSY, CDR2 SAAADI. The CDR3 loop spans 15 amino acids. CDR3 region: CASRAPGTGYYEQYF.

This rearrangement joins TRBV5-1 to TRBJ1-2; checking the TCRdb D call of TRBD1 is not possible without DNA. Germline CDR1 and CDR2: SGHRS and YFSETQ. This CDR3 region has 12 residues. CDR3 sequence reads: CASSYGNGGYTF.

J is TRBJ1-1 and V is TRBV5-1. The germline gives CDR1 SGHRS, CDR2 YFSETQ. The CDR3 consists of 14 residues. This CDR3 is CASNRDSVWAEAFF.

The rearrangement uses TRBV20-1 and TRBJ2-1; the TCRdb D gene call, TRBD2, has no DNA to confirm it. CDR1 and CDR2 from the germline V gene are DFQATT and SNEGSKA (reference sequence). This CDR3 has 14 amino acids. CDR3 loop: CSARGASGVAEQFF.

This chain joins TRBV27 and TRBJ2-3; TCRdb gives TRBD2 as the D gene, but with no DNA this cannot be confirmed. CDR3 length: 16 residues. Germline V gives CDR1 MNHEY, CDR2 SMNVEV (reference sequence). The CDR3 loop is CASSFAGGRGTDTQYF.

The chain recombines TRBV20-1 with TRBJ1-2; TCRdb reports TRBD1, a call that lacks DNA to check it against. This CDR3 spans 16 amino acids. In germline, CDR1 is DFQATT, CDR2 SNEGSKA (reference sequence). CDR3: CSARGGQGAPSYGYTF.